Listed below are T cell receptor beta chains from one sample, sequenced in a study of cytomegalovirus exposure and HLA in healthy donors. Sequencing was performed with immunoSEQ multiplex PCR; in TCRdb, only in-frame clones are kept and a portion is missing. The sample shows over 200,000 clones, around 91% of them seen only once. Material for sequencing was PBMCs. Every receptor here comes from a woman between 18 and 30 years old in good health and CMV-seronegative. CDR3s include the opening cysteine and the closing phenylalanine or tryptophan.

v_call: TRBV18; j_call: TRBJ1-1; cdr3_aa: CASSPGQDTEAFF
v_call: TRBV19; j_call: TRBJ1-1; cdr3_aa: CASSEWGRANTEAFF
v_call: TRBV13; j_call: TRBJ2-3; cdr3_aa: CASSLEGLAGAGYTDTQYF
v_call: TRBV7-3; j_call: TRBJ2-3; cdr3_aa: CASSSGLAGGTDTQYF
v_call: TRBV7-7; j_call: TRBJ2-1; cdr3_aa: CASSLVETSGYNEQFF
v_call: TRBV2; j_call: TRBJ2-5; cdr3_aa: CASSGEFQETQYF
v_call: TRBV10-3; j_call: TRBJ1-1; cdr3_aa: CAISGDRVGTEAFF
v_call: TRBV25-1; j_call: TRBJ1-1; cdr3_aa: CASRNGSRLMNTEAFF
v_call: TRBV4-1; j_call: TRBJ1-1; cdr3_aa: CASSQGGNTEAFF
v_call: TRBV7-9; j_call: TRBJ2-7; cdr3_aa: CASSSGQIAYEQYF
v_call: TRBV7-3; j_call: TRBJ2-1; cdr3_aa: CASSPQGQGIPNEQFF
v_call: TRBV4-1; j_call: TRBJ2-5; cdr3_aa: CASSQQDRDGWETQYF
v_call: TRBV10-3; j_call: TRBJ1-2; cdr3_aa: CAISESMEGTVGYTF
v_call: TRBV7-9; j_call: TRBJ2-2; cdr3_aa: CASSSRGTGELFF
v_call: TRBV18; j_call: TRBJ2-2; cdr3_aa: CASSPQNTGELFF
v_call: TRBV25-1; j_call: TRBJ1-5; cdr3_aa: CASIGEVYSNQPQHF
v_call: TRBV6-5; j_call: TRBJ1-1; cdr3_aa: CASSTGSLTNTEAFF
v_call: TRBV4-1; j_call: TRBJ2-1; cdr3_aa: CASSLQPMTGGLGNEQFF
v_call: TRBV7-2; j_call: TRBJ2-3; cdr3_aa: CASSLATRTQYF
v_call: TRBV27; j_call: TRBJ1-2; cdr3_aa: CASSLGGGGLYGYTF
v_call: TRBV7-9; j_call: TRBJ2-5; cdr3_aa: CASSPTSGGGETQYF
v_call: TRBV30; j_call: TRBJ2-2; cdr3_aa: CAWSTGGDTGELFF
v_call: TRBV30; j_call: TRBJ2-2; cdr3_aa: CAWSLFTGELFF
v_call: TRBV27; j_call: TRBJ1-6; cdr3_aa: CASSFRQAYSPLHF
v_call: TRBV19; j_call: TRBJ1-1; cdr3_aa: CASSITLNTEAFF
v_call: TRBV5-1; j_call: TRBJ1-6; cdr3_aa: CASNRGFGSSYNSPLHF
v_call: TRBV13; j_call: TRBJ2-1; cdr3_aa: CASSLGIMGTGEYNEQFF
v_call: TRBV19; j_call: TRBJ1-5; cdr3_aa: CASSRGLQGDNSNQPQHF
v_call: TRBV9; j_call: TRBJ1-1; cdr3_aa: CASSPHGGLVDTEAFF
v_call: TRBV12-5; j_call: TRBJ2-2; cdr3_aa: CASGMTSGGSNTGELFF
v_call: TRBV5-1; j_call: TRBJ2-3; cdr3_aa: CASSLIGTGTSTDTQYF
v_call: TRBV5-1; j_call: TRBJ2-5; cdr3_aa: CASGAGLAGGLGETQYF
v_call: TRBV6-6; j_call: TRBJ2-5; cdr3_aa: CASSYSAVETQYF
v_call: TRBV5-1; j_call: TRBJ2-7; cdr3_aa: CASSSPRQGAPDEQYF
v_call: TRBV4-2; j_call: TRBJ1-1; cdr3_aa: CASSQEGAWTEAFF
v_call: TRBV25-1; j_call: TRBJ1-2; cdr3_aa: CASSPPGQGLGYTF
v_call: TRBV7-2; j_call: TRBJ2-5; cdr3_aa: CASSLVAGGFQETQYF
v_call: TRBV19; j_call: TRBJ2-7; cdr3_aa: CASSPGTGNYEQYF